This T cell receptor (beta chain) derives from a study of CXCR3-negative and CXCR3-positive naive CD8 T cells. Across the study: Every library held about 1.5 +/- 0.3 million TRB reads, and the total came to around 140 million.

This CDR3 has 16 residues. CDR1 SGHVS and CDR2 FNYEAQ come from the germline V gene. General study findings and limits: Greater hydrophobicity was found in TRB CDR3s of CXCR3-positive naive cells than of CXCR3-negative naive cells. Memory CD8+ cells had much lower diversity, and both naive subsets had comparably high diversity.

Preparation of TRB cDNA libraries relied on 5' RACE carrying UMI labels. Reanalyzing the 5' RACE reads, TCRdb keeps one entry per CDR3 protein, without DNA. Here the sample table reports roughly 120,000 distinct CDR3 sequences. Details on this clonotype: Its antigen is still unknown.

Sequenced sample: naive CXCR3+ CD8+ T cells from blood. Subset in this sample: CD45RO-CCR7+CD27+CD95- naive CD8+ T cells expressing CXCR3 (TNR3+). This TCR derives from a human donor in good health. Some clones in this sample may be carry-over from other donors' samples. The V call is TRBV7-6, the J call TRBJ2-2; TCRdb gives TRBD2 as the D gene, but with no DNA this cannot be confirmed. The CDR3 sequence: CASSLGGGRVTGELFF.